A single sample gave rise to the 30 T cell receptor beta chains below, sequenced in a study of cytomegalovirus exposure and HLA in healthy donors (dated by TCRdb to about 2017). The library was built by means of the immunoSEQ multiplex PCR assay. The clones in this table, taken by TCRdb from immuneACCESS, are in-frame only. Not every clone is retained; where verified, under half of the shortfall comes from an unresolved V gene, and the cause of the rest is unknown. The sample includes about 180,000 clones, with roughly 85% observed a single time. In total, the top ten clones hold approximately 15% of the sample. The sample consisted of PBMCs. The receptors shown here come from a man aged 18 to 30 in good health and CMV-seropositive.

The V gene is TRBV27, the J gene TRBJ2-5, with 13 bases matching TRBD2. V shed 6 bases, J shed 4 bases, and the junction held 5 bases outside the gene matches. The CDR3 has 15 residues. Germline CDR1 is MNHEY and CDR2 is SMNVEV (reference sequence). The CDR3 here is CASSKLAGGPETQYF. CDR3 DNA sequence: TGTGCCAGCAGCAAACTAGCGGGAGGGCCAGAGACCCAGTACTTC.

The J gene is TRBJ2-1, the V gene TRBV18, with TRBD2 matching over 9 bases. V trimming: 4 bases; J trimming: 7 bases; junction bases outside the gene matches: 8. From germline, CDR1 is KGHSH and CDR2 LQKENI. The CDR3 is 15 amino acids. The CDR3 bases are TGTGCCAGCTCACTAGGGACTAGCCTTTGGAATGAGCAGTTCTTC. Translation: CASSLGTSLWNEQFF.

This rearrangement joins TRBV9 to TRBJ1-3; 7 bases are shared with TRBD1. This CDR3 comprises 15 residues. Germline lookup yields CDR1 SGDLS and CDR2 YYNGEE. The ends lost 3 bases at V and 2 bases at J; junction bases unmatched: 5. The CDR3 protein is CASSARGATGNTIYF. CDR3 bases: TGTGCCAGCAGCGCCAGGGGGGCCACTGGAAACACCATATATTTT.

The gene calls are TRBV7-8 and TRBJ1-1; tentatively, D is TRBD1 (6 bases). The CDR3 covers 14 residues. The germline gives CDR1 SGHVS, CDR2 FQNEAQ. Deletions cut 4 bases from V and 6 bases from J, with 15 bases between. CDR3 in DNA: TGTGCCAGCAGCTCGTCAGGGGCTAGGGCTGAAGCTTTCTTT. This translates into CASSSSGARAEAFF.

The chain couples TRBV30 to TRBJ2-7, with 10 nucleotides matching TRBD2. Looked up from germline, CDR1 is GTSNPN and CDR2 is SVGIG (reference sequence). The CDR3 covers 17 residues. The junction had 14 bases not matched to a gene; V was cut back by 0 bases and J by 6 bases. In DNA, the CDR3 is TGTGCCTGGAGTGTACTTGGATGGCCTAGCGGGGGAAGCGAGCAGTACTTC. Protein product: CAWSVLGWPSGGSEQYF.

The chain carries TRBV7-7 and TRBJ2-5; D might be TRBD1 (5 bases). This CDR3 comprises 14 residues. Germline V gene lookup returns CDR1 SSHAT and CDR2 FNYEAQ (reference sequence). V lost 6 bases, J lost 5 bases, and 16 bases lay in between. CDR3 protein: CASSPGLGLETQYF. The CDR3 DNA follows: TGTGCCAGCAGTCCAGGGTTGGGGCTGGAGACCCAGTACTTC.

This sequence joins TRBV30 and TRBJ2-2; weak D call: TRBD1 (5 bases). Per the germline V gene, CDR1 is GTSNPN and CDR2 is SVGIG (reference sequence). The V end lost 0 bases, the J end lost 6 bases, and 8 bases lay between the germline ends. The CDR3 consists of 13 residues. The CDR3 nucleotides are TGTGCCTGGAGTGTACAAGGGGCCGGGGAGCTGTTTTTT. This translates into CAWSVQGAGELFF.

J is TRBJ2-3 and V is TRBV2; the D gene is possibly TRBD2 (7 bases). The V gene lost 6 bases and the J gene lost 5 bases, with 12 bases spanning the gap. The CDR3 totals 13 residues. Germline CDR1 reads SNHLY; CDR2 reads FYNNEI. DNA of the CDR3: TGTGCCAGCAGACGGGGGGCGGGAGATACGCAGTATTTT. It yields the protein CASRRGAGDTQYF. Together with reference TRBV2 and TRBJ2-3, the CDR3 gives the full variable domain: EPEVTQTPSHQVTQMGQEVILRCVPISNHLYFYWYRQILGQKVEFLVSFYNNEISEKSEIFDDQFSVERPDGSNFTLKIRSTKLEDSAMYFCASRRGAGDTQYFGPGTRLTVL.

The genes are TRBV2 and TRBJ1-2, with 7 positions matching TRBD1. CDR3 size: 15 residues. Germline-derived CDR1 and CDR2 are SNHLY and FYNNEI. With V trimmed by 1 base and J by 4 bases, 6 bases remained unmatched. CDR3 in DNA: TGTGCCAGCAGTGAAGAACAGGGGATGGGCTATGGCTACACCTTC. Protein sequence: CASSEEQGMGYGYTF.

J is TRBJ1-2 and V is TRBV7-9; 7 bases are shared with TRBD1. From germline, CDR1 is SEHNR and CDR2 FQNEAQ (reference sequence). V was pared by 6 bases and J by 6 bases, with 16 bases of the junction left unmatched. The CDR3 loop spans 16 amino acids. The CDR3 here is CASRPVLVGGLDGYTF. The CDR3 region has the DNA TGTGCCAGCAGACCAGTTTTAGTAGGGGGCCTCGATGGCTACACCTTC. The complete variable domain, with remaining parts taken from reference TRBV7-9 and TRBJ1-2, reads DTGVSQNPRHKITKRGQNVTFRCDPISEHNRLYWYRQTLGQGPEFLTYFQNEAQLEKSRLLSDRFSAERPKGSFSTLEIQRTEQGDSAMYLCASRPVLVGGLDGYTFGSGTRLTVV.

This clone was counted once. CDR3 sequence reads: CASSVDWTSGGTDTQYF. The CDR3 DNA sequence: TGTGCCAGCAGCGTAGATTGGACTAGCGGGGGGACAGATACGCAGTATTTT. J is TRBJ2-3 and V is TRBV9, with TRBD2 matching 14 bases. This CDR3 has 17 residues. CDR1 is SGDLS, CDR2 YYNGEE, per germline. After removal of 0 bases from V and 3 bases from J, the junction contained 3 bases not matched to a gene. The full variable domain, completed using reference TRBV9 and TRBJ2-3, is DSGVTQTPKHLITATGQRVTLRCSPRSGDLSVYWYQQSLDQGLQFLIQYYNGEERAKGNILERFSAQQFPDLHSELNLSSLELGDSALYFCASSVDWTSGGTDTQYFGPGTRLTVL.

The chain has TRBV2 and TRBJ2-7, with D maybe TRBD2 (6 bases). CDR1 is SNHLY, CDR2 FYNNEI, per germline. Trimming removed 0 bases at V and 0 bases at J, with 12 bases between. The length of the CDR3 is 16 residues. CDR3 loop: CASSEARGSGSYEQYF. DNA of the CDR3: TGTGCCAGCAGTGAAGCGCGGGGTAGCGGCTCCTACGAGCAGTACTTC.

The chain combines TRBV13 with TRBJ2-7; 10 nucleotides align to TRBD1. CDR1 is PRHDT and CDR2 is FYEKMQ in the germline V gene (reference sequence). V gave up 4 bases and J gave up 2 bases; unmatched junction bases: 5. The CDR3 spans 15 residues. In nucleotides, the CDR3 is TGTGCCAGCAGCTGGACAGGGGGGGGTCCCTACGAGCAGTACTTC. It codes for CASSWTGGGPYEQYF.

V gene TRBV6-5 combines with J gene TRBJ2-1; D not certain. V lost 0 bases to trimming and J lost 9 bases, with 12 bases between them. The CDR3 totals 14 residues. Germline V gives CDR1 MNHEY, CDR2 SVGAGI. The CDR3 nucleotides read TGTGCCAGCAGTTACTCTCCGGGTTTCGGTGAGCAGTTCTTC. Its protein is CASSYSPGFGEQFF.

This chain links TRBV30 with TRBJ1-1; 11 bases map to TRBD1. From germline, CDR1 is GTSNPN and CDR2 SVGIG (reference sequence). The length of the CDR3 is 12 residues. With 5 bases clipped from V and 4 bases from J, the junction kept 0 bases outside the gene matches. The CDR3 region is CAWGTGGTEAFF. CDR3 nucleotides: TGTGCCTGGGGGACAGGGGGCACTGAAGCTTTCTTT.

This clone came up a few times. Sequence at one end of the junction differs from germline and may be a read error. The genes are TRBV7-7 and TRBJ2-1; 8 bases are a match to TRBD2. This CDR3 is built from 15 residues. Germline V CDR1 and CDR2: SSHAT, FNYEAQ (reference sequence). CDR3: CASSAGLVDYNEQFF. The CDR3 nucleotides read TGTGCTAGCAGCGCGGGACTAGTAGACTACAATGAGCAGTTCTTC.

J is TRBJ2-1 and V is TRBV15, with D tentatively TRBD2 (5 bases). Trimming took 3 bases from V and 9 from J, leaving 15 bases between them. Looked up from germline, CDR1 is LNHNV and CDR2 is YYDKDF (reference sequence). The CDR3 runs 14 residues. The CDR3 DNA reads as TGTGCCACCAGCAGCGGGGTATTCAGCGGTGAGCAGTTCTTC. Its protein is CATSSGVFSGEQFF.

The chain joins TRBV7-9 to TRBJ2-3; 14 bases line up with TRBD2. From germline, CDR1 is SEHNR and CDR2 FQNEAQ (reference sequence). Trimming at V came to 1 base and at J to 8 bases, leaving 5 bases not matched to a gene. The CDR3 consists of 16 residues. CDR3 region: CASSLVGGLAGVTQYF. In DNA, the CDR3 is TGTGCCAGCAGCTTAGTGGGGGGACTAGCGGGAGTTACGCAGTATTTT. Full variable domain (remainder filled in from reference TRBV7-9 and TRBJ2-3): DTGVSQNPRHKITKRGQNVTFRCDPISEHNRLYWYRQTLGQGPEFLTYFQNEAQLEKSRLLSDRFSAERPKGSFSTLEIQRTEQGDSAMYLCASSLVGGLAGVTQYFGPGTRLTVL.

The rearrangement uses TRBV27 and TRBJ2-3; a weak D match, TRBD1 (6 bases). The CDR3 totals 17 residues. Germline assignment: CDR1 MNHEY and CDR2 SMNVEV (reference sequence). Trimming took off 7 bases at V and 1 base at J, with 21 bases between the two ends. The CDR3 region is CASNTYTGYGGTDTQYF. For the CDR3, the DNA is TGTGCCAGCAATACGTATACAGGGTATGGGGGCACAGATACGCAGTATTTT.

The chain recombines TRBV28 with TRBJ2-3; 9 positions agree with TRBD1. Germline V gives CDR1 MDHEN, CDR2 SYDVKM. The CDR3 has 15 residues. V was clipped by 7 bases and J by 4 bases; unmatched bases: 9. CDR3 sequence: CASTKGTGTADTQYF. The CDR3 DNA sequence: TGTGCCAGCACCAAAGGGACAGGGACCGCAGATACGCAGTATTTT. Full variable domain (missing parts from reference TRBV28 and TRBJ2-3): DVKVTQSSRYLVKRTGEKVFLECVQDMDHENMFWYRQDPGLGLRLIYFSYDVKMKEKGDIPEGYSVSREKKERFSLILESASTNQTSMYLCASTKGTGTADTQYFGPGTRLTVL.

The J gene is TRBJ1-1, the V gene TRBV30, with D tentatively TRBD1 (5 bases). Trimming cost V 0 bases and J 6 bases, with 11 bases left between them. Per the germline V gene, CDR1 is GTSNPN and CDR2 is SVGIG (reference sequence). CDR3 length: 13 amino acids. The CDR3 spells CAWSVGWGAEAFF. CDR3 sequence (DNA): TGTGCCTGGAGTGTAGGGTGGGGGGCTGAAGCTTTCTTT.

This chain uses TRBV6-5 with TRBJ2-7; possibly TRBD1 for D (6 bases). This CDR3 region has 14 residues. V dropped 7 bases and J dropped 5 bases, with 18 bases sitting between them. Germline-derived CDR1 and CDR2 are MNHEY and SVGAGI. DNA for the CDR3: TGTGCCAGCACAGGGGATCATTCCAGGAACGAGCAGTACTTC. Protein sequence: CASTGDHSRNEQYF.

CDR3 in DNA: TGCGCCAGCAGCTTGGCCGGGGGGATCACTGAAGCTTTCTTT. Protein: CASSLAGGITEAFF. V and J are TRBV5-1 and TRBJ1-1; possible D gene TRBD1, 5 bases. Per the germline V gene, CDR1 is SGHRS and CDR2 is YFSETQ. The length of the CDR3 is 14 residues. V was clipped by 0 bases and J by 4 bases, with 10 bases between them.

This clone showed up just once. V and J are TRBV6-5 and TRBJ2-2; 7 bases are a match to TRBD1. In germline, CDR1 is MNHEY, CDR2 SVGAGI. The CDR3 is 13 residues long. The J segment lost 8 bases and the V segment lost 6 bases, leaving 6 bases of the junction unmatched. CDR3 region: CASRTGLAGELFF. For the CDR3, the DNA is TGTGCCAGCAGGACAGGGCTGGCAGGGGAGCTGTTTTTT.

This clone has a single count. The chain links TRBV9 to TRBJ1-5, with 9 nucleotides matching TRBD1. The CDR3 covers 15 residues. Losses at the gene ends were 4 bases for V and 5 bases for J; bases not matched to a gene: 7. Germline CDR1 reads SGDLS; CDR2 reads YYNGEE. This CDR3 is CASSPGTGKDQPQHF. CDR3 bases: TGTGCCAGCAGCCCGGGGACAGGGAAGGATCAGCCCCAGCATTTT.

V and J are TRBV5-5 and TRBJ2-2, with D maybe TRBD1 (6 bases). The germline gives CDR1 SGHKS, CDR2 YYEKEE (reference sequence). Trimming took off 6 bases at V and 6 bases at J, with 15 bases between the two ends. CDR3 length equals 14 residues. CDR3 region: CASNPNRASGELFF. DNA for the CDR3: TGTGCCAGCAACCCCAACAGGGCTTCCGGGGAGCTGTTTTTT.

The rearrangement uses TRBV6-5 and TRBJ2-2, with 8 bases lining up with TRBD2. The junction had 5 bases not matched to a gene; V was cut back by 4 bases and J by 7 bases. The length of the CDR3 is 14 residues. Germline CDR1 is MNHEY and CDR2 is SVGAGI. The CDR3 nucleotides read TGTGCCAGCAGTTTCGGGGGGGCTGGCGGGGAGCTGTTTTTT. This encodes CASSFGGAGGELFF.

The gene calls are TRBV2 and TRBJ2-7; 9 bases agree with TRBD2. With V trimmed by 1 base and J by 3 bases, 4 bases remained unmatched. CDR3 length: 15 residues. Germline V lookup: CDR1 SNHLY, CDR2 FYNNEI. CDR3 sequence reads: CASSEGLAGLYEQYF. CDR3 DNA sequence: TGTGCCAGCAGTGAAGGGCTAGCGGGACTCTACGAGCAGTACTTC. Drawing the rest from reference TRBV2 and TRBJ2-7, the complete variable domain is EPEVTQTPSHQVTQMGQEVILRCVPISNHLYFYWYRQILGQKVEFLVSFYNNEISEKSEIFDDQFSVERPDGSNFTLKIRSTKLEDSAMYFCASSEGLAGLYEQYFGPGTRLTVT.

This clone was counted once. V gene TRBV28 combines with J gene TRBJ1-1, with D possibly matching TRBD1 (5 bases). Germline-derived CDR1 and CDR2 are MDHEN and SYDVKM. The CDR3 consists of 12 residues. V gave up 7 bases and J gave up 9 bases, with 15 bases separating them. CDR3 DNA: TGTGCCAGCACCCTAGGGGTACAGCAAGCTTTCTTT. This sequence encodes CASTLGVQQAFF.

This clone was seen a few times. The chain recombines TRBV30 with TRBJ2-3; D possibly corresponds to TRBD2 (5 bases). This CDR3 has 20 amino acids. The germline V gene encodes CDR1 GTSNPN and CDR2 SVGIG (reference sequence). The V gene lost 0 bases and the J gene lost 1 base, with 26 bases spanning the gap. The CDR3 reads CAWSVILRASSGVGTDTQYF. Here the CDR3 DNA reads TGTGCCTGGAGTGTGATCCTGCGGGCTAGTAGTGGGGTCGGCACAGATACGCAGTATTTT.